These 14 T cell receptor beta chains were sequenced from one sample in a study of cytomegalovirus exposure and HLA in healthy donors. The study ran its PCR with 60 Vbeta and 13 Jbeta primers. Libraries were prepared by immunoSEQ multiplex PCR; TCRdb keeps only in-frame clonotypes and omits some of them. Of 100,000 or so clones in the sample, 60% to 75% are singletons; the top ten hold under 11%. Sequencing input: PBMCs. These receptors all stem from a man in his forties or fifties in good health and CMV-seronegative.

The chain carries TRBV4-1 and TRBJ2-1; 10 bases are shared with TRBD2. V dropped 2 bases and J dropped 8; count of bases not matched to a gene: 0. This CDR3 spans 13 amino acids. CDR1 MGHRA and CDR2 YSYEKL come from the germline V gene. The CDR3 nucleotides read TGCGCCAGCAGCCAACTAGCGGGAGATGAGCAGTTCTTC. As protein: CASSQLAGDEQFF.

This chain connects TRBV5-1 to TRBJ1-2; 9 nucleotides align to TRBD1. The CDR3 has 11 amino acids. Trimming took 7 bases from V and 10 from J; bases not matched to a gene: 5. Germline V lookup: CDR1 SGHRS, CDR2 YFSETQ. CDR3 region: CASGGQGLYTF. The CDR3 bases are TGCGCCAGCGGGGGACAGGGACTCTACACCTTC. Full variable domain (outside the CDR3, taken from reference TRBV5-1 and TRBJ1-2): KAGVTQTPRYLIKTRGQQVTLSCSPISGHRSVSWYQQTPGQGLQFLFEYFSETQRNKGNFPGRFSGRQFSNSRSEMNVSTLELGDSALYLCASGGQGLYTFGSGTRLTVV.

The chain recombines TRBV7-2 with TRBJ2-2, with D maybe TRBD1 (6 bases). This CDR3 comprises 15 residues. CDR1 is SGHTA, CDR2 FQGNSA, per germline. V lost 3 bases and J 5 bases, leaving 13 bases between the germline ends. CDR3 coding DNA: TGTGCCAGCAGCTTTTGGCAGGGGTGGACCGGGGAGCTGTTTTTT. Amino acids: CASSFWQGWTGELFF. The whole variable domain, remainder taken from reference TRBV7-2 and TRBJ2-2, is GAGVSQSPSNKVTEKGKDVELRCDPISGHTALYWYRQSLGQGLEFLIYFQGNSAPDKSGLPSDRFSAERTGGSVSTLTIQRTQQEDSAVYLCASSFWQGWTGELFFGEGSRLTVL.

V is TRBV27 and J is TRBJ2-2; 7 bases agree with TRBD2. This CDR3 contains 17 residues. Germline V gene sequence: CDR1 MNHEY, CDR2 SMNVEV (reference sequence). With V trimmed by 8 bases and J by 5 bases, 17 bases remained unmatched. CDR3: CASRASLAGQRTGELFF. The CDR3 DNA reads TGTGCCAGCCGGGCATCATTAGCGGGTCAACGGACCGGGGAGCTGTTTTTT.

This clone was detected a few times. This sequence joins TRBV19 and TRBJ2-3; 13 bases line up with TRBD2. The junction had 7 bases not matched to a gene; V was cut back by 5 bases and J by 5 bases. The CDR3 runs 16 residues. CDR1 LNHDA and CDR2 SQIVND come from the germline V gene (reference sequence). The CDR3 protein is CASSPRLAGGVDTQYF. In DNA form, the CDR3 reads TGTGCCAGTAGTCCGAGACTAGCGGGAGGTGTAGATACGCAGTATTTT. Variable domain in full (rest from reference TRBV19 and TRBJ2-3): DGGITQSPKYLFRKEGQNVTLSCEQNLNHDAMYWYRQDPGQGLRLIYYSQIVNDFQKGDIAEGYSVSREKKESFPLTVTSAQKNPTAFYLCASSPRLAGGVDTQYFGPGTRLTVL.

The chain has TRBV5-4 and TRBJ2-2, with 8 bases fitting TRBD2. Germline values: CDR1 SGHNT, CDR2 YYREEE (reference sequence). V trimming: 4 bases; J trimming: 5 bases; junction bases outside the gene matches: 10. The length of the CDR3 is 16 residues. CDR3 in DNA: TGTGCCAGCAGCCCCCCTGGGACTAGTCGGACCGGGGAGCTGTTTTTT. It specifies CASSPPGTSRTGELFF.

V gene TRBV5-1 combines with J gene TRBJ2-5, with 9 bases identical to TRBD2. The CDR3 runs 15 residues. CDR1 SGHRS and CDR2 YFSETQ come from the germline V gene. V dropped 3 bases and J dropped 5; count of bases not matched to a gene: 8. The CDR3 sequence is CASSSSSGTYETQYF. CDR3 sequence (DNA): TGCGCCAGCAGCTCGTCTAGCGGGACCTATGAGACCCAGTACTTC.

The chain joins TRBV14 to TRBJ2-7, with 7 bases matching TRBD2. The V gene's germline CDR1 is SGHDN and CDR2 FVKESK. There are 15 residues in the CDR3. V was pared by 2 bases and J by 3 bases, with 7 bases of the junction left unmatched. The CDR3 DNA reads as TGTGCCAGCAGCCAAACTGGGAGGGACCTCTACGAGCAGTACTTC. It is translated as CASSQTGRDLYEQYF.

This clone was found a few times. This chain joins TRBV28 and TRBJ1-1; TRBD1 might be the D (6 bases). Germline CDR1 and CDR2: MDHEN and SYDVKM. The V end was cut by 5 bases, the J end by 4 bases, with 17 bases between. The CDR3 is 15 residues long. CDR3 protein: CASSPSGGAATEAFF. The CDR3 bases are TGTGCCAGCAGTCCCTCGGGGGGGGCGGCCACTGAAGCTTTCTTT.

The chain uses TRBV30 and TRBJ2-7, with D perhaps TRBD2 (6 bases). CDR1 is GTSNPN, CDR2 SVGIG, per germline (reference sequence). This CDR3 is built from 11 residues. V lost 0 bases to trimming and J lost 6 bases, with 6 bases between them. For the CDR3, the DNA is TGTGCCTGGAGTGTCGGGGGCGAGCAGTACTTC. It encodes CAWSVGGEQYF.

This clone was counted a single time. The rearrangement uses TRBV27 and TRBJ1-2, with TRBD1 matching over 9 bases. Per the germline V gene, CDR1 is MNHEY and CDR2 is SMNVEV (reference sequence). CDR3 length: 13 residues. The trim removed 8 bases at V and 6 bases at J, leaving 7 bases unmatched. The CDR3 protein is CASARDRVDGYTF. The CDR3 DNA reads TGTGCCAGCGCCCGGGACAGGGTAGATGGCTACACCTTC.

This chain joins TRBV6-5 and TRBJ1-2; D ambiguous. V gave up 4 bases and J gave up 5 bases, with 20 bases separating them. The CDR3 is 16 amino acids. Looked up from germline, CDR1 is MNHEY and CDR2 is SVGAGI. This CDR3 reads CASSWSRTGEQYGYTF. In DNA, the CDR3 is TGTGCCAGCAGTTGGTCTAGAACCGGGGAACAGTATGGCTACACCTTC.

J is TRBJ1-5 and V is TRBV6-6; D uncertain. The CDR3 has 13 amino acids. Deletions cut 3 bases from V and 4 bases from J, with 7 bases between. Germline V gives CDR1 MNHNY, CDR2 SVGAGI (reference sequence). CDR3 in amino acids: CASSYEGNQPQHF. The CDR3 region has the DNA TGTGCCAGCAGTTATGAGGGTAATCAGCCCCAGCATTTT.

CDR3 nucleotide sequence: TGTGCCAGCAGTTACTCTCCAGGAATTGCTCAAGAGACCCAGTACTTC. As protein: CASSYSPGIAQETQYF. The gene calls are TRBV6-5 and TRBJ2-5; D not resolved. V was cut by 0 bases and J by 2 bases, with 13 bases left in between. Per the germline V gene, CDR1 is MNHEY and CDR2 is SVGAGI. This CDR3 contains 16 residues.